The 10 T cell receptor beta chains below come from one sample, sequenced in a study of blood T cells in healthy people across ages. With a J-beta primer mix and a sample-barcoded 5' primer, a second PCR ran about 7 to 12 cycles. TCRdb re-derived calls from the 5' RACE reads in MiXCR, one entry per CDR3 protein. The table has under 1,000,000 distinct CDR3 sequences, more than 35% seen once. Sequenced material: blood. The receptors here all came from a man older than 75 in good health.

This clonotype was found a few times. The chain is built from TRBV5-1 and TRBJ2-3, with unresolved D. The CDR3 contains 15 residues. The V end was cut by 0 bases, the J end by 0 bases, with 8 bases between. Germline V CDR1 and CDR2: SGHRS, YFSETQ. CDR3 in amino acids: CASSLDYSSTDTQYF. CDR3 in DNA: TGCGCCAGCAGCTTGGACTATTCTAGCACAGATACGCAGTATTTT.

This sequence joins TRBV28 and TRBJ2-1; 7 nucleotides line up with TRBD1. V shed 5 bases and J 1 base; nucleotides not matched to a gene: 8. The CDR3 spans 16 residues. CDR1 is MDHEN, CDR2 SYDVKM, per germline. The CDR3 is CASSAARGKSYNEQFF. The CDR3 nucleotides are TGTGCCAGCAGTGCCGCCAGGGGGAAATCCTACAATGAGCAGTTCTTC.

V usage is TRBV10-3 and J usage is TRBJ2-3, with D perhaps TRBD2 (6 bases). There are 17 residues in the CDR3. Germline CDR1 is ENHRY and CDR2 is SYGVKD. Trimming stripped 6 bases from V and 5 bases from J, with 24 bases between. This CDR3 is CAIRERHRGGNEDTQYF. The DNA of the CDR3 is TGTGCCATCAGGGAACGACATCGGGGCGGGAATGAAGATACGCAGTATTTT.

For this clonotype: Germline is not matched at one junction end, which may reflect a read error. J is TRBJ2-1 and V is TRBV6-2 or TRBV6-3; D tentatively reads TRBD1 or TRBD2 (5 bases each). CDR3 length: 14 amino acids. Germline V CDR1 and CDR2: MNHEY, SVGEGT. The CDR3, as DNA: TGTGCCAGCAGTTACGCTGGGGACCACAATGAGCAGCTCTTC. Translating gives CASSYAGDHNEQLF.

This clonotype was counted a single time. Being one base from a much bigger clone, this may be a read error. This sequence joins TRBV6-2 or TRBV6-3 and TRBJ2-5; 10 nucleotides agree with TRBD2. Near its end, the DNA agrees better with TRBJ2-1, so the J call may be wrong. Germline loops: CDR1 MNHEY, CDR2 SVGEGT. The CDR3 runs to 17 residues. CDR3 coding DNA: TGTGCCAGCAGTCGTTTCGAAGGGACTAGCGCCCAAGAGACCCAGTTCTTC. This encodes CASSRFEGTSAQETQFF.

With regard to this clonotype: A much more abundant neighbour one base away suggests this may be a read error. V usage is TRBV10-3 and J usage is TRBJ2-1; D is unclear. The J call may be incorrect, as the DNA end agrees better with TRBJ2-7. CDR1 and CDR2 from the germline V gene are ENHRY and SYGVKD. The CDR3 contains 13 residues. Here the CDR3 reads CVISDEGLGEQYF. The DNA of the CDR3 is TGTGTCATCAGTGATGAAGGTTTAGGTGAGCAGTACTTC.

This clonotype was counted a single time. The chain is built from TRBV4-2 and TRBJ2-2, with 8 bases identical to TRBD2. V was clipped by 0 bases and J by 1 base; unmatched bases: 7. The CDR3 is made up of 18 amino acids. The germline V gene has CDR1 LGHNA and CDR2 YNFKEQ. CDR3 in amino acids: CASSQDPGTRVNTGELFF. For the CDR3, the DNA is TGTGCCAGCAGCCAAGATCCCGGGACTAGAGTGAACACCGGGGAGCTGTTTTTT.

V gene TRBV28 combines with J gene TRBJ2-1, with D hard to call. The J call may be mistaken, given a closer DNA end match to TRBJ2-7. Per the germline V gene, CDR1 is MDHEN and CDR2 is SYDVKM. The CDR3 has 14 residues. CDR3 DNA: TGTGCCAGCAGGGCGAGGCCTCCCTACAATGAGCAGTACTTC. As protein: CASRARPPYNEQYF.

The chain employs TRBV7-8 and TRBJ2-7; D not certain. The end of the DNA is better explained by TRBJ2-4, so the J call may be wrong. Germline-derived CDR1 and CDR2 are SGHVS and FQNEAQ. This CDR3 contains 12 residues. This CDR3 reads CASSGKSGIQYF. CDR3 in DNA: TGTGCCAGCAGCGGGAAATCAGGCATTCAGTACTTC.

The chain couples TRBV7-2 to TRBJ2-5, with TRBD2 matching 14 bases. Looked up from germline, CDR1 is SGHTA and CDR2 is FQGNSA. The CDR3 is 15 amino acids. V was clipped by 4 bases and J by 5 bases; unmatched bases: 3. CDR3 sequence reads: CASSWGTSGSETQYF. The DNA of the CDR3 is TGTGCCAGCAGCTGGGGGACTAGCGGGAGCGAGACCCAGTACTTC.